The next 12 T cell receptor beta chains were all read from a single sample in a study of blood T cell repertoires in COVID-19. Repertoires were generated with immunoSEQ multiplex PCR, while TCRdb's copy carries only in-frame clones and drops some. The sample has nearly 85,000 clones, around four fifths seen once; the top ten hold 15% to 20%. Sequenced material: peripheral blood. The origin of the receptors is a woman in her sixties with acute or convalescent COVID-19.

The rearrangement links TRBV5-6 to TRBJ2-7; 10 bases agree with TRBD2. This CDR3 has 13 residues. Unmatched junction bases numbered 4, after V lost 3 bases and J lost 7 bases. In germline, CDR1 is SGHDT, CDR2 YYEEEE. CDR3 DNA sequence: TGTGCCAGCAGCTCGGGACTAGCGAAGGAGCAGTACTTC. Its protein product is CASSSGLAKEQYF.

This clone showed up just a few times. V and J are TRBV30 and TRBJ1-4; TRBD1 is a possible D gene (6 bases). CDR1 GTSNPN and CDR2 SVGIG come from the germline V gene (reference sequence). V lost 7 bases and J 4 bases, leaving 13 bases between the germline ends. CDR3 length: 13 amino acids. Written as DNA, the CDR3 is TGTGCCTCCCTAGACAGGAGTAATGAAAAACTGTTTTTT. Encoded protein: CASLDRSNEKLFF.

The chain recombines TRBV10-3 with TRBJ1-1, with 9 bases matching TRBD1. Germline trimming cut 6 bases from V and 2 bases from J; bases unmatched to any gene: 4. There are 14 residues in the CDR3. Germline V gene data show CDR1 as ENHRY and CDR2 as SYGVKD. The CDR3 bases are TGTGCCATCAGGCTGGGACAGGGCAACACTGAAGCTTTCTTT. It specifies CAIRLGQGNTEAFF.

This clone was counted a few times. The genes are TRBV4-3 and TRBJ2-1; TRBD1 aligns across 7 bases. Germline assignment: CDR1 LGHNA and CDR2 YSLEER. The CDR3 covers 15 residues. Unmatched junction bases numbered 3, after V lost 0 bases and J lost 4 bases. The CDR3 region has the DNA TGCGCCAGCAGCCAAGACCTGACAGGGTACAATGAGCAGTTCTTC. It translates to CASSQDLTGYNEQFF.

The J gene is TRBJ2-1, the V gene TRBV9, with D perhaps TRBD2 (5 bases). The CDR3 is 15 residues long. Germline CDR1 is SGDLS and CDR2 is YYNGEE. V gave up 0 bases and J gave up 4 bases, with 11 bases separating them. The CDR3 region has the DNA TGTGCCAGCAGCGTAGCCCCAGCGGATTACAATGAGCAGTTCTTC. Encoded protein: CASSVAPADYNEQFF.

J is TRBJ1-1 and V is TRBV30; D not certain. Germline V gene sequence: CDR1 GTSNPN, CDR2 SVGIG (reference sequence). The CDR3 is made up of 12 amino acids. V was cut by 2 bases and J by 0 bases, with 4 bases left in between. The CDR3 DNA follows: TGTGCCTGGAGTCGGGTGAACACTGAAGCTTTCTTT. Translating it yields CAWSRVNTEAFF.

V gene TRBV4-1 combines with J gene TRBJ2-2; the match to TRBD2 covers 8 bases. Germline CDR1 and CDR2: MGHRA and YSYEKL. The CDR3 runs 16 residues. Losses at the gene ends were 1 base for V and 3 bases for J; bases not matched to a gene: 4. The CDR3 DNA reads as TGCGCCAGCAGCCAAGTAGCGGGGAGAGACACCGGGGAGCTGTTTTTT. Encoded protein: CASSQVAGRDTGELFF.

For this clone: One junction end disagrees with the germline gene, perhaps due to a read error. The rearrangement joins TRBV7-7 to TRBJ2-5; TRBD2 agrees at 15 bases. Germline V gene lookup returns CDR1 SSHAT and CDR2 FNYEAQ (reference sequence). CDR3 length: 18 residues. This CDR3 reads CASSTRTSGRAATETQYF. DNA for the CDR3: TGTGCTAGCAGCACCCGGACTAGCGGGAGGGCCGCGACGGAGACCCAGTACTTC.

The chain recombines TRBV18 with TRBJ2-3; 15 positions match TRBD2. Germline CDR1 reads KGHSH; CDR2 reads LQKENI. With 5 bases clipped from V and 7 bases from J, the junction kept 7 bases outside the gene matches. CDR3 length: 16 amino acids. The CDR3 spells CASSATGTSGGHTQYF. For the CDR3, the DNA is TGTGCCAGCTCAGCGACCGGGACTAGCGGGGGGCATACGCAGTATTTT.

The rearrangement links TRBV6-2 or TRBV6-3 to TRBJ2-3; 12 bases align to TRBD2. CDR3 length: 17 amino acids. V lost 0 bases, J lost 5 bases, and 6 bases stayed unmatched. CDR1 and CDR2 (germline): MNHEY, SVGEGT. The CDR3 DNA reads as TGTGCCAGCAGTTACTCGAGTCTAGCGGGGGGGTTAGATACGCAGTATTTT. Protein product: CASSYSSLAGGLDTQYF.

In the case of this clone: Being one base from a much bigger clone, this may be a read error. The identical CDR3 is also encoded by other nucleotide sequences in the sample. This rearrangement joins TRBV5-1 to TRBJ2-5; D is perhaps TRBD1 (5 bases). Germline CDR1 reads SGHRS; CDR2 reads YFSETQ. Deletions cut 0 bases from V and 5 bases from J, with 5 bases between. The CDR3 has 12 amino acids. The CDR3 is CASSLAGETQYF. As DNA, the CDR3 is TGCGCCAGCAGCTTGGCAGGGGAGACCCAGTACTTC.

The chain couples TRBV9 to TRBJ2-1; tentative D call: TRBD2 (5 bases). The germline V and J ends were trimmed by 0 bases and 9 bases, with 16 bases remaining between them. The CDR3 has 15 amino acids. The germline V gene encodes CDR1 SGDLS and CDR2 YYNGEE. Here the CDR3 DNA reads TGTGCCAGCAGCGTAGGGCGGGTCCCGAACGGTGAGCAGTTCTTC. As protein: CASSVGRVPNGEQFF.